This T cell receptor (beta chain) was identified during a study of cytomegalovirus exposure and HLA in healthy donors. The CDR3 totals 13 residues. Germline-derived CDR1 and CDR2 are MDHEN and SYDVKM. The V and J ends lost 6 bases and 8 bases, in that order; junction bases with no gene match: 8. Study observations and caveats: Analysis was carried out at a later point, and it linked a missense DCLRE1C variant to TCR beta V- and J-gene trimming. Serostatus for CMV was the only available immune exposure information. Most sequenced TCRs were rare (though some public TCRs occurred in many donors). Differences between HLA loci emerged in a later analysis of TCR association rates, with DRB1 most and HLA-C fewest.

As concerns this clone: The antigen remains unidentified.

The PCR was carried out with 60 Vbeta primers and 13 Jbeta primers. The method was immunoSEQ multiplex PCR; TCRdb's version includes in-frame clones alone and lacks a portion of them. The sample holds 110,000 to 150,000 clones, about 76% seen once. The sample was PBMCs. The origin of this receptor is a male donor in good health and CMV-seronegative. The rearrangement uses TRBV28 and TRBJ1-1, with TRBD1 matching over 8 bases. CDR3 amino acids: CASRAGGPPEAFF. The CDR3, as DNA: TGTGCCAGCAGAGCAGGGGGCCCCCCCGAAGCTTTCTTT.